This TCR beta chain comes out of a study of human T cells and chemical hapten exposure (dated by TCRdb to about 2021). Turning to the overall study: For sensitization, 2% DPC in acetone was applied to a 2 cm by 2 cm area of upper inner arm skin. Weekly therapeutic DPC doses were additionally applied to the scalp of patients throughout the roughly 22-week study period. Patch tests used Finn chambers with 0.01% DPC on the upper back, scored after 6 days by International Contact Dermatitis Research Group standards. The mostly female patient cohort included alopecia areata with under or over 50% scalp involvement, alopecia totalis and alopecia universalis. The libraries were sequenced as a pool, and the TCR yield per sample differed mostly because of small variations in library volumes within the pool. In alopecia patients, the study followed how the peripheral blood TCR repertoire changed in vivo over primary and secondary sensitization to diphenylcyclopropenone (DPC), a hapten. Blood samples were taken from patients before sensitization (week 0) and at 2, 6 and about 24 weeks after DPC sensitization. For TCR sequencing, blood came from 25 to 35 alopecia patients at anywhere from one to four time points (pre-sensitization, 2, 6 and 24 weeks).

Libraries came from RACE. Data came from a NextSeq 500. During library preparation, unique molecular identifiers were attached to individual cDNA molecules so that TCRs could be counted in a quantitative, reproducible way. From each blood RNA sample, both TCR alpha and TCR beta chains were sequenced. Per the original workflow: A median of roughly 100,000 TCRs per sample was observed, with a range of roughly 20,000 to 700,000. V, J and CDR3 annotation of the TCR reads was carried out using the Decombinator software suite. For PS versus PT1 abundance plots, all samples were subsampled to the same number of TCRs (28,000). TCRs were defined as expanded if absent before sensitization and observed at least eight times at the 2-week time point. TCRdb reran the public reads through fastp at Q25 and MiXCR, keeping productive beta chains. Every CDR3 protein is listed once, alongside the most common genes and DNA of its rows. The V and J calls come from TCRdb's annotation, not from the publication. The sample table lists approximately 160,000 distinct CDR3 sequences, 28% of them with a count of one. Roughly 2.2% of the sample is in the top ten clones.

The CDR3 spans 12 residues, from the cysteine through the phenylalanine. Only the CDR3 DNA stays, 36 bases, in frame from base 1. V sheds 6 bases and J sheds 9 bases, leaving 12 bases between their ends. The germline V gene encodes CDR1 SGHTA and CDR2 FQGNSA. Worth noting for this clonotype: Its antigen specificity is not known. No much larger clone exists at a distance of one base, and base qualities are not known.

Reading the label with the study, this specimen's time point is: patch test 3, about 24 weeks after DPC sensitization. The treatment or condition label, read with the paper, signifies: therapeutic diphenylcyclopropenone sensitization with weekly scalp DPC. At each patch-test visit, blood was drawn before the patch test was applied. To be eligible, patients had to be aged 18 to 70, diagnosed with alopecia and judged suitable for DPC therapy, while pregnant patients were excluded. Total RNA was extracted from unfractionated whole blood collected in Tempus Blood RNA tubes. The investigation overall reported the following: Compared with pre-sensitization or healthy control sets, expanded TCRs formed significantly more large CDR3 similarity clusters, which is consistent with antigen-driven responses. Because every patient had alopecia, a presumed autoimmune disease, the patients' immune response might differ from that of healthy individuals. After repeated subsampling, changes were observed in the strength of the expansion versus patch-test correlation and in the threshold at which the correlation became significant. The number of TCRs above 1 in 1000 frequency did not change with DPC sensitization; there was no evidence of global repertoire structure alterations. Patch test score correlated positively with the number of PT1 expanded TCRs, reaching significance at thresholds 8, 16 and 32 but not at 4.

The sequenced sample was whole blood, obtained in connection with sensitization to the hapten diphenylcyclopropenone (DPC). The sequence was obtained from a woman aged 18-29 years with alopecia areata. Some clones in this sample may be carry-over from other donors' samples. This chain is built from TRBV7-2 and TRBJ2-1; TRBD1 might be the D gene, on 6 matching bases. The CDR3 reads CASSSTGREQFF. The DNA sequence is as follows: TGTGCCAGCAGTTCTACAGGGCGTGAGCAGTTCTTC.